This record looks at one T cell receptor beta chain sequence and its context. These data originate in a study of a mutant IDH1 vaccine in newly diagnosed glioma. TCRdb's table, derived via immunoSEQ multiplex PCR, lists solely in-frame clones and lacks some. The profile shows 85,000 to 100,000 clones, roughly 85% of them singletons. Time point indicated: baseline, week 1 (first vaccination visit). Stated treatment: pre-vaccination baseline after standard-of-care therapy. Trimming stripped 3 bases from V and 6 bases from J, with 20 bases between. Germline CDR1 is KGHSH and CDR2 is LQKENI. This CDR3 has 16 residues.

This clonotype originated in a woman between 45 and 60 years old with glioma. Specimen: PBMCs, collected from a glioma patient treated with radiotherapy, temozolomide or both. V usage is TRBV18 and J usage is TRBJ1-1; D remains ambiguous. The chain's CDR3 is CASSPPVWENSAEAFF. The CDR3 nucleotides read TGTGCCAGCTCACCCCCCGTTTGGGAGAACTCTGCTGAAGCTTTCTTT.